Included here is one T cell receptor (beta chain) sequence, with context. Its antigen is as yet unknown. This entry is derived from a study of cytomegalovirus exposure and HLA in healthy donors. CDR3 length: 16 amino acids. The germline gives CDR1 MNHEY, CDR2 SVGAGI. The J segment lost 5 bases and the V segment lost 1 base, leaving 6 bases of the junction unmatched. PCR involved 60 Vbeta and 13 Jbeta primers. The data were produced by immunoSEQ multiplex PCR, yet TCRdb's version contains in-frame clones alone and is incomplete. The table has approximately 160,000 clones, roughly four fifths seen once; the top ten hold 2.5% to 3%. General study results and limits: Specificity of three CMV-associated chains for CMV antigens was verified in vitro.

This sequence originates from a woman aged 45-60 years in good health and CMV-seropositive. Sequencing was done on a sample of PBMCs. V is TRBV6-5 and J is TRBJ2-2, with 8 bases fitting TRBD2. The CDR3 region is CASSYFGSGVTGELFF. DNA of the CDR3: TGTGCCAGCAGTTACTTCGGTAGCGGGGTAACCGGGGAGCTGTTTTTT.